This T cell receptor (delta chain) was retrieved from a study of delta chains in infants with herpesvirus infections (dated by TCRdb to 2021 to 2024). For context, the study as a whole: The study prospectively followed a Ugandan infant birth cohort from birth to characterize gammadelta T cell responses to primary cytomegalovirus (CMV) infection. In infants who were infected with CMV after birth, the study searched for a public fetal Vdelta1/Vgamma8 gammadelta TCR clonotype. gammadelta TCRs were sequenced from PBMC of 15 to 20 CMV-infected infants (one congenitally infected) and seven to nine CMV-uninfected infants with enough sample available. Infant blood samples were grouped into approximate age categories of 1.5, 4, 8 and 12 months. The previously published Belgian fetal and cord blood gammadelta TCR data were not generated in this cohort and were added only for comparison. On the study overall, not on this receptor specifically: The public clonotype was detected only at the first time point after infection and was not found in uninfected infants or in infants infected after 120 days. A small sample size and the lack of race- or environment-matched controls were noted by the authors, because CMV is acquired by nearly all Ugandans before adulthood. The public Vdelta1 clonotype appeared in 4 of 18 CMV-infected infants: three infected postnatally before 120 days of age, plus the congenitally infected infant. Within Vdelta1 cells, the frequency of the public clonotype appeared to be inversely correlated with age at infection and to decay rapidly, seemingly not persisting past roughly two months. In CMV-uninfected infants, the public clonotype might still exist at levels below the detection limit.

Here V drops 1 base and J drops 0 bases, and the junction holds 15 bases not matched to any gene. From the germline V gene, CDR1 is TSWWSYY and CDR2 is QGS. The CDR3 covers 20 residues, taking in both the cysteine and the phenylalanine. CDR3 DNA is the only sequence kept; it has 60 bases, read in frame from the first base. This clone was found a few times. Which antigen it targets is not known. There are no base qualities to consult, and no much larger clone falls within one base. Infants were enrolled after their mothers, pregnant women receiving prenatal care in Kampala, Uganda, were recruited, and documentation of maternal HIV status was required. Families received weekly visits, and collection of infant clinical information, oral swabs and peripheral blood began at 6 weeks of age and continued every 4 months after that. After blood was collected in heparin tubes, PBMC were isolated using Ficoll-Paque density gradient centrifugation and then cryopreserved.

The library was made by RT-PCR. PBMC RNA was reverse transcribed with SuperScript II using gamma-chain- and delta-chain-specific primers to generate TCR cDNA. After purification with AMPure XP beads, the cDNA was amplified and indexed with Illumina adapters using the Nextera XT Index Kit. An Illumina MiSeq with a V2 300-cycle kit was used to sequence the gammadelta TCR libraries. Per the authors' processing: Using MiXCR v2.1.12, CDR3 sequences were assembled, and reads were mapped onto D, J and V genes obtained from GenBank. Repertoire analyses of the CDR3 clonotypes were performed with VDJtools v1.2.1. TCRdb called clones from the public reads with CATT, and repeated DNA sequences were later combined into one row. The V and J calls were not made by the authors but by TCRdb's processing. The sample table lists roughly 3,200 delta-chain clones, around a third of them with a count of one. The top ten clones comprise around 8% of the sample.

The sequence links TRDV1 to TRDJ1; TRDD3 lines up with 9 middle nucleotides. The material was peripheral blood, obtained at time point 3 of longitudinal follow-up. The sequence derives from a human donor who was a Ugandan infant, either HIV-exposed or HIV-unexposed (not recorded which). Read as DNA, the sequence is TGTGCTCTTGGGGAACGGAGGGGGGGATACTGGGGGAAGTACACCGATAAACTCATCTTT. Its protein is CALGERRGGYWGKYTDKLIF.